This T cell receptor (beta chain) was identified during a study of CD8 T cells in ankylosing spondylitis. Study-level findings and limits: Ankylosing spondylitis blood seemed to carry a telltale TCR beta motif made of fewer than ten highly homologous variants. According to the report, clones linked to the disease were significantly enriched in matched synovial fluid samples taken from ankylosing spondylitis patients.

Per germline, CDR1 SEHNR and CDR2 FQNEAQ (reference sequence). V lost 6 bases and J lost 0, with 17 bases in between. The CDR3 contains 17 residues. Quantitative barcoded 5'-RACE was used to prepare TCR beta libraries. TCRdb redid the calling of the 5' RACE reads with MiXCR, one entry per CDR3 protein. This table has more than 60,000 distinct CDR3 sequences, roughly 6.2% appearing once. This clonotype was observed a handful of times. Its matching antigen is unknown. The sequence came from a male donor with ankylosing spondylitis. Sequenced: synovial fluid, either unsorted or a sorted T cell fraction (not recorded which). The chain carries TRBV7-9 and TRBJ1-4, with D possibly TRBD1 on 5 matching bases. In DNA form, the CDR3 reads TGTGCCAGCAGTCCAACGGGGGGAAGGACAACTAATGAAAAACTGTTTTTT. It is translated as CASSPTGGRTTNEKLFF.